This entry concerns a single T cell receptor beta chain. For the second PCR, which ran for roughly 7 to 11 cycles, a sample-barcoded 5' primer and a J-beta primer mix were used. Using its own MiXCR run on the 5' RACE reads, TCRdb lists one record per CDR3 protein. Found here are about 1.4 million distinct CDR3 sequences, roughly 64% of them singletons; the top ten hold roughly 7%. The germline V and J ends were trimmed by 0 bases and 8 bases, with 8 bases remaining between them. The CDR3 is 13 residues long. Germline CDR1 and CDR2: SGHNT and YENEEA. This entry is derived from a study of blood T cells in healthy people across ages.

This clonotype was sampled from a man younger than 35 in good health. This rearrangement joins TRBV11-3 to TRBJ2-1; weak D call: TRBD1 (5 bases). Sequencing was done on a sample of blood. In DNA, the CDR3 is TGTGCCAGCAGCTTAGAGTGGGGCGATGAGCAGTTCTTC. Amino acid sequence: CASSLEWGDEQFF.